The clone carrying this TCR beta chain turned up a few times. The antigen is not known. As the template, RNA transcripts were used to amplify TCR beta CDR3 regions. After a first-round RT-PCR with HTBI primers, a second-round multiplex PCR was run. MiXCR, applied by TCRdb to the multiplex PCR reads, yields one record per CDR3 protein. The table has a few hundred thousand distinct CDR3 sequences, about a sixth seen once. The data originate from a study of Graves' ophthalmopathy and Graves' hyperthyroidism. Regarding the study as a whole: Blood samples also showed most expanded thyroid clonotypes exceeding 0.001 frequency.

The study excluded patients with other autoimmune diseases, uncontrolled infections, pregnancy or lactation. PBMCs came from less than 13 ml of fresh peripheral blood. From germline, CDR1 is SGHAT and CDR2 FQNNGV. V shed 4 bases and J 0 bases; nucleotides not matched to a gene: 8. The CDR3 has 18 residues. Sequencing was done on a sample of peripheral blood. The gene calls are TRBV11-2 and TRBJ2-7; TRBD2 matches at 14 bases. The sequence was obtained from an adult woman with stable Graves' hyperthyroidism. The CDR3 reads CASSSRTSGRLTSYEQYF. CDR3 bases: TGTGCCAGCAGCTCAAGGACTAGCGGGAGGTTAACCTCCTACGAGCAGTACTTC.